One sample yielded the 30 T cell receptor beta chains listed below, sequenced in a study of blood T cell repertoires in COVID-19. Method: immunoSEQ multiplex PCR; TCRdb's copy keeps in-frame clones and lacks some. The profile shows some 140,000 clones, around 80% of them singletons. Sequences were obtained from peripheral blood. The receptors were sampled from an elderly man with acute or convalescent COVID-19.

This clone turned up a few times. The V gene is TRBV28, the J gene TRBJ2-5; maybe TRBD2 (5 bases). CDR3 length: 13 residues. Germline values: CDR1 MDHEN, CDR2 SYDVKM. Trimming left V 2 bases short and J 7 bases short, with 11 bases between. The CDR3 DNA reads TGTGCCAGCAGTTTAGGAGGACGCGGGACCCAGTACTTC. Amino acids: CASSLGGRGTQYF. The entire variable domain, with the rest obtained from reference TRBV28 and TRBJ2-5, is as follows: DVKVTQSSRYLVKRTGEKVFLECVQDMDHENMFWYRQDPGLGLRLIYFSYDVKMKEKGDIPEGYSVSREKKERFSLILESASTNQTSMYLCASSLGGRGTQYFGPGTRLLVL.

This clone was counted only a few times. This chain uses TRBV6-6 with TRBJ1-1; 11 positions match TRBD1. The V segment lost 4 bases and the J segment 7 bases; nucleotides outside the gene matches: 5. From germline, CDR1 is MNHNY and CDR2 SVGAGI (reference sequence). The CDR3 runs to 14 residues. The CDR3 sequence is CASSSLGTGGEAFF. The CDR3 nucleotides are TGTGCCAGCAGTTCCCTTGGGACAGGGGGTGAAGCTTTCTTT.

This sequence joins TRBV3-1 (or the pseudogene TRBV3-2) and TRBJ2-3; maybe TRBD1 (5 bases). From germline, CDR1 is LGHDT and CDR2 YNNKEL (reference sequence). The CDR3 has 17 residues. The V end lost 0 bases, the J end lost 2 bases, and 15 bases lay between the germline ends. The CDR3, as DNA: TGTGCCAGCAGCCAAGATCTTCCAGGGTTGCTCACAGATACGCAGTATTTT. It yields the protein CASSQDLPGLLTDTQYF.

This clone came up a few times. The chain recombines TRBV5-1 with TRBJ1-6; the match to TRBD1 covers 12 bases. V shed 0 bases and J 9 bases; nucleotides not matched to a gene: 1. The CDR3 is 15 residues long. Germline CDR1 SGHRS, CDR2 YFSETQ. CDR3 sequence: CASSLGGQGASPLHF. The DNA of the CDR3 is TGCGCCAGCAGCTTGGGGGGACAGGGGGCTTCACCCCTCCACTTT.

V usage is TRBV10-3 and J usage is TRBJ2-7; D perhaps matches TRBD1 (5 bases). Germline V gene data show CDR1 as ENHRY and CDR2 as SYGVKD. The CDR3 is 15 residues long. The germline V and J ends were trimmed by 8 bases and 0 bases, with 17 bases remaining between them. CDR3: CAIARQNPSSYEQYF. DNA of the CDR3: TGTGCCATCGCCCGACAGAACCCGAGCTCCTACGAGCAGTACTTC.

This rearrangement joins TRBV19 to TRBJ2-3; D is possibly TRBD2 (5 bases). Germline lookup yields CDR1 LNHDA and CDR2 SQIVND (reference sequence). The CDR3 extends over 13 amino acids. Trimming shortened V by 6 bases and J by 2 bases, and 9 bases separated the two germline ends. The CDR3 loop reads CASSGRDTDTQYF. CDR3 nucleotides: TGTGCCAGTAGCGGACGGGACACAGATACGCAGTATTTT. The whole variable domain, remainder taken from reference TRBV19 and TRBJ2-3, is DGGITQSPKYLFRKEGQNVTLSCEQNLNHDAMYWYRQDPGQGLRLIYYSQIVNDFQKGDIAEGYSVSREKKESFPLTVTSAQKNPTAFYLCASSGRDTDTQYFGPGTRLTVL.

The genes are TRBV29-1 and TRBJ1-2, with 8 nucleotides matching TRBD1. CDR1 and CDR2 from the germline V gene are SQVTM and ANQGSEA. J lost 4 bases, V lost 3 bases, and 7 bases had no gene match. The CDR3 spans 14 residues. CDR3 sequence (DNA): TGCAGCGTTGAGGGACAGGCCTTTCTCTATGGCTACACCTTC. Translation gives CSVEGQAFLYGYTF. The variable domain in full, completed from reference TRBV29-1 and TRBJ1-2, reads SAVISQKPSRDICQRGTSLTIQCQVDSQVTMMFWYRQQPGQSLTLIATANQGSEATYESGFVIDKFPISRPNLTFSTLTVSNMSPEDSSIYLCSVEGQAFLYGYTFGSGTRLTVV.

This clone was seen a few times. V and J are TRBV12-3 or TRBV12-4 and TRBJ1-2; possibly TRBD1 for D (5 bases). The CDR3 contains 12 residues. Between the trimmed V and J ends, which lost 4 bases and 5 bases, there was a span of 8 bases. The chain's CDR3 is CASSWAGYGYTF. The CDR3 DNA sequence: TGTGCCAGCAGTTGGGCAGGGTATGGCTACACCTTC.

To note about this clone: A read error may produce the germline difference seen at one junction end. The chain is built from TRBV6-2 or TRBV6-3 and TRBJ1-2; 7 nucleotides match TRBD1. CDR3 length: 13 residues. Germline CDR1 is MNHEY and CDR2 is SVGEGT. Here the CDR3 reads CATSEGAIYGYTF. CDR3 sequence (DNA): TGTGCCACCAGTGAGGGGGCGATCTATGGCTACACCTTC.

Here the CDR3 reads CASSLGATSGPSLDEQYF. CDR3 in DNA: TGTGCCAGCAGCTTGGGGGCCACCTCTGGACCATCCTTGGACGAGCAGTACTTC. The J gene is TRBJ2-7, the V gene TRBV7-6; D possibly corresponds to TRBD1 (6 bases). Germline V gene sequence: CDR1 SGHVS, CDR2 FNYEAQ. The CDR3 spans 18 residues. V shed 3 bases and J shed 5 bases, with 26 bases lying between them.

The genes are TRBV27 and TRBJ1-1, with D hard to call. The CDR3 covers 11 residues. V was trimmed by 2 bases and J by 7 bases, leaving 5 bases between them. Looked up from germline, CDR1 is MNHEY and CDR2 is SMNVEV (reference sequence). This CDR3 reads CASSLGVEAFF. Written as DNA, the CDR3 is TGTGCCAGCAGTTTAGGAGTTGAAGCTTTCTTT.

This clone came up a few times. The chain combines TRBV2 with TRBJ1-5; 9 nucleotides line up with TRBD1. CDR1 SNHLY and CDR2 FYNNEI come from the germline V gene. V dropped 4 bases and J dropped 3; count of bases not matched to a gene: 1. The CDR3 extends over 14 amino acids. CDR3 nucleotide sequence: TGTGCCAGCAGTGTACAGGGGGCCAATCAGCCCCAGCATTTT. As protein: CASSVQGANQPQHF.

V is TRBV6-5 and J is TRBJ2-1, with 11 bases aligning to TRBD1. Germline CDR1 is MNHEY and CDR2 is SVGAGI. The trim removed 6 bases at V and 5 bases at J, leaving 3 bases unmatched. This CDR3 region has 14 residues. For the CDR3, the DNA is TGTGCCAGCAGCCTGGACAGGGGGCACAATGAGCAGTTCTTC. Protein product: CASSLDRGHNEQFF.

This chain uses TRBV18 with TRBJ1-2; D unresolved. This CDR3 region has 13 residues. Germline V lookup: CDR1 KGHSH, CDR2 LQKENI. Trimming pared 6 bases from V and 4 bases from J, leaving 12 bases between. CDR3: CASSPDKLYGYTF. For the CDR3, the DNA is TGTGCCAGCTCCCCCGACAAGCTCTATGGCTACACCTTC.

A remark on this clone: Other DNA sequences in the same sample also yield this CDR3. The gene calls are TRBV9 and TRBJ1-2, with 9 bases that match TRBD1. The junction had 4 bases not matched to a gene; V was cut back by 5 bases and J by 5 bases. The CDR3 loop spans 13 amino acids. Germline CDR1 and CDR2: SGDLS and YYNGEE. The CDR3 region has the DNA TGTGCCAGCAGTGCGGGGACAGGGTATGGCTACACCTTC. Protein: CASSAGTGYGYTF.

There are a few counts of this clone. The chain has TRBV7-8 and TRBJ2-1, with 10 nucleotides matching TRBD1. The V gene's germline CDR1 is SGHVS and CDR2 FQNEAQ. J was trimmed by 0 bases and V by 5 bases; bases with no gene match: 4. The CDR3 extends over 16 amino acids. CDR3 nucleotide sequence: TGTGCCAGCAGCGGTGGACAGGGGGTCTCCTACAATGAGCAGTTCTTC. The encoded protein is CASSGGQGVSYNEQFF. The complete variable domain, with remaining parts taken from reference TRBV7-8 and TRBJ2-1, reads GAGVSQSPRYKVAKRGQDVALRCDPISGHVSLFWYQQALGQGPEFLTYFQNEAQLDKSGLPSDRFFAERPEGSVSTLKIQRTQQEDSAVYLCASSGGQGVSYNEQFFGPGTRLTVL.

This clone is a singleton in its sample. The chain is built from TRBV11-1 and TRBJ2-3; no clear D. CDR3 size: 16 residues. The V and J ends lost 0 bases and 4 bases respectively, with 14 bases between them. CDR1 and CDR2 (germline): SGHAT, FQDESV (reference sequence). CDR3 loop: CASSLASPLEADTQYF. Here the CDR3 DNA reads TGTGCCAGCAGCTTAGCGTCCCCTCTAGAAGCAGATACGCAGTATTTT.

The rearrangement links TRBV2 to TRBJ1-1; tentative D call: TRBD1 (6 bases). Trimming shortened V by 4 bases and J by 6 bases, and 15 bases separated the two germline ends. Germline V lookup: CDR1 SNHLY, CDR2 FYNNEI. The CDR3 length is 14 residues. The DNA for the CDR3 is TGTGCCAGCAGTGTACGGGGGGCCGGGGCTGAAGCTTTCTTT. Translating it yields CASSVRGAGAEAFF.

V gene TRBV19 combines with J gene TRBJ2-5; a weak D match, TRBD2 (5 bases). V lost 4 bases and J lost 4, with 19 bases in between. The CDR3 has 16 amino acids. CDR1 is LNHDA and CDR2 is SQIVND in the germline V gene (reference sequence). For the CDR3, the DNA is TGTGCCAGTAGTACCCCAACGGGGTCTTTAGGAGAGACCCAGTACTTC. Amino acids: CASSTPTGSLGETQYF.

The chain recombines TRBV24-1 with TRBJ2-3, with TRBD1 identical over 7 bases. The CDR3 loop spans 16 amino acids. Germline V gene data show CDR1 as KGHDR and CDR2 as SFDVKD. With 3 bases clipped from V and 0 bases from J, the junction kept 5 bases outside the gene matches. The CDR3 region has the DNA TGTGCCACCAGTGATACTAAGGGGGCTAGCACAGATACGCAGTATTTT. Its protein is CATSDTKGASTDTQYF.

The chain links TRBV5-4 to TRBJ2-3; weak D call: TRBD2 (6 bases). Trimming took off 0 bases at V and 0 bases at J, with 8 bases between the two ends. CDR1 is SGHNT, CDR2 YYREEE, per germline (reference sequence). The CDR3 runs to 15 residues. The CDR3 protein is CASSLAAGSTDTQYF. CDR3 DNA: TGTGCCAGCAGCTTGGCGGCGGGGAGCACAGATACGCAGTATTTT.

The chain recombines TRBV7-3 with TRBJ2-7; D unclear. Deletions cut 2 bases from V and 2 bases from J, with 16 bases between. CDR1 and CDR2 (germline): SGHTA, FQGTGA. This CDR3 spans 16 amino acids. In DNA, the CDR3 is TGTGCCAGCAGCTTAGGCGATCGTGCCGGAGCCTACGAGCAGTACTTC. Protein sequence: CASSLGDRAGAYEQYF.

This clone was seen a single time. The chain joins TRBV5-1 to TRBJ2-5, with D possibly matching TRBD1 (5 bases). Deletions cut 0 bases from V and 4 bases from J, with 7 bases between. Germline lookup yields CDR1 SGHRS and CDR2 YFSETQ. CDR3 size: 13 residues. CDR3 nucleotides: TGCGCCAGCAGCTTGGGCGACAGAGAGACCCAGTACTTC. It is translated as CASSLGDRETQYF.

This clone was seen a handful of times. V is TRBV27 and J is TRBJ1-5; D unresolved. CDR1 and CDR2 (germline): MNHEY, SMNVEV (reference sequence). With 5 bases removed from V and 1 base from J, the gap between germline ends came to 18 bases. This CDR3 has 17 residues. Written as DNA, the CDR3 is TGTGCCAGCAGTCCCTTTTATCCTACAGAGAGCAATCAGCCCCAGCATTTT. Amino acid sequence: CASSPFYPTESNQPQHF.

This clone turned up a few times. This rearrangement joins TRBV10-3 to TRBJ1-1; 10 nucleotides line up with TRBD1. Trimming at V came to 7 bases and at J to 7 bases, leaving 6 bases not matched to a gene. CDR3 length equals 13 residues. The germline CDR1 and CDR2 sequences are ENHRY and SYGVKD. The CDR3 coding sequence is TGTGCCATCAACCGGGACAGGGGACTTGAAGCTTTCTTT. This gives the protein CAINRDRGLEAFF.

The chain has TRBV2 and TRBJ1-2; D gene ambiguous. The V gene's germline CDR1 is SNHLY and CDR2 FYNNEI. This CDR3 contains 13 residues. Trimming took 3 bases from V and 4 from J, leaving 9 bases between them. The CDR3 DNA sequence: TGTGCCAGCAGTGACGAGAAATCCTATGGCTACACCTTC. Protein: CASSDEKSYGYTF.

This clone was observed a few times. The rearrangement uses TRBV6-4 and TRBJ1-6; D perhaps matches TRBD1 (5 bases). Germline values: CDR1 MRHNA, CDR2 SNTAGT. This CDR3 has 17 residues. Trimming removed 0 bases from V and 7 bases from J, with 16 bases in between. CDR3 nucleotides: TGTGCCAGCAGTGACTCGATTAATCGACAGCTAAATTCACCCCTCCACTTT. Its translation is CASSDSINRQLNSPLHF.

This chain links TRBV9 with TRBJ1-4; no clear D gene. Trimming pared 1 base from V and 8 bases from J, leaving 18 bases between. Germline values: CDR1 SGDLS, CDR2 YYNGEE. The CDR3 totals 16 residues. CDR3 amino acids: CASSVSLDIRGEKLFF. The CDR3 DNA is TGTGCCAGCAGCGTATCCCTCGATATTAGAGGGGAAAAACTGTTTTTT.

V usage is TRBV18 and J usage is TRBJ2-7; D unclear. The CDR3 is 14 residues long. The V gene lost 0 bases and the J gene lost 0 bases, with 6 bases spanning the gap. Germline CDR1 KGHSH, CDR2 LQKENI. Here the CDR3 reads CASSPPGNSYEQYF. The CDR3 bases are TGTGCCAGCTCACCACCGGGCAACTCCTACGAGCAGTACTTC.

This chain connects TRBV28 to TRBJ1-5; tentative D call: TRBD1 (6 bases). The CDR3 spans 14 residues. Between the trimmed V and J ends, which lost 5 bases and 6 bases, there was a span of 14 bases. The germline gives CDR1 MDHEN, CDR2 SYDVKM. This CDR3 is CASSVTGILQPQHF. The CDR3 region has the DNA TGTGCCAGCAGTGTCACAGGGATTCTTCAGCCCCAGCATTTT.